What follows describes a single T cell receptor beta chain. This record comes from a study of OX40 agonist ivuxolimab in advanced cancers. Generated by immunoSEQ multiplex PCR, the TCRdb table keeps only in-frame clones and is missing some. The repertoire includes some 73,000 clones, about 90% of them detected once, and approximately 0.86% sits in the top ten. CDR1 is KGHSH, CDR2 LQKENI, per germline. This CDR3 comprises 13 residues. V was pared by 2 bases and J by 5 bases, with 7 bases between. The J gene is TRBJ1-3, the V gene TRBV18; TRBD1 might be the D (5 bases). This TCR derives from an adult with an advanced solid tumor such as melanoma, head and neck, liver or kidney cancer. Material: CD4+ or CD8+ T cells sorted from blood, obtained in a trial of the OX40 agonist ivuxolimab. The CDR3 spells CASSPAGRNTIYF. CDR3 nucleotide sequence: TGTGCCAGCTCACCAGCAGGGAGAAACACCATATATTTT. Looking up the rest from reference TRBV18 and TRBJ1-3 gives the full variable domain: NAGVMQNPRHLVRRRGQEARLRCSPMKGHSHVYWYRQLPEEGLKFMVYLQKENIIDESGMPKERFSAEFPKEGPSILRIQQVVRGDSAAYFCASSPAGRNTIYFGEGSWLTVV.